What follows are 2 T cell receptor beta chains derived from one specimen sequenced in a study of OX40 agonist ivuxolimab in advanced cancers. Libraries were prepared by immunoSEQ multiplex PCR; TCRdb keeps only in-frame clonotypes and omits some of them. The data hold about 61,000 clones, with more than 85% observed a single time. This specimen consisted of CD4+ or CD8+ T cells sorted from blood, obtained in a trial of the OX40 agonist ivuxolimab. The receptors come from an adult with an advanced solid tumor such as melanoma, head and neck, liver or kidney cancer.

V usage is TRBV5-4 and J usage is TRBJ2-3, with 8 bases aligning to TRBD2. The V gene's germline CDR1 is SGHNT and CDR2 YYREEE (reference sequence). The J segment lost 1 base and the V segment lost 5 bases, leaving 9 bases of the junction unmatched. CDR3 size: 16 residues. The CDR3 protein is CASRVWGGGRTDTQYF. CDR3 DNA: TGTGCCAGCAGGGTCTGGGGCGGGGGGCGCACAGATACGCAGTATTTT.

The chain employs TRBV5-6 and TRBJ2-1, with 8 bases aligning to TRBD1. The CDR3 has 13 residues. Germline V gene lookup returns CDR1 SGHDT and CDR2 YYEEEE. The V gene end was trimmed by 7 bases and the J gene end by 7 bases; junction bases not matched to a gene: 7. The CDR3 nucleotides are TGTGCCAGCGGACAGGGAGTAATAAATGAGCAGTTCTTC. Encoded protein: CASGQGVINEQFF.